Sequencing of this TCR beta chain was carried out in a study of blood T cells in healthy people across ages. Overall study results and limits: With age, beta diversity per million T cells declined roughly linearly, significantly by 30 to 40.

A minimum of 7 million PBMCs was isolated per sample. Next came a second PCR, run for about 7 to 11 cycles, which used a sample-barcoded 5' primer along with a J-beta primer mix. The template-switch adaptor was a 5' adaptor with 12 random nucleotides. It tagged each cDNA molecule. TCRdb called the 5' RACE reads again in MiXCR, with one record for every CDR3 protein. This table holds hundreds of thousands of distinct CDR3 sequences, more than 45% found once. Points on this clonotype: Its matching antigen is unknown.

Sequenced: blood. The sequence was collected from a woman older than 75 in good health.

CDR3 bases: TGTGCCAGCAGTTACTCGAGGGGTGACGCGGGCACTGAAGCTTTCTTT. It translates to CASSYSRGDAGTEAFF. The V and J genes are TRBV6-2 or TRBV6-3 and TRBJ1-1, with D tentatively TRBD1 (5 bases). Germline CDR1 reads MNHEY; CDR2 reads SVGEGT. This CDR3 is 16 amino acids long. V lost 0 bases and J 4 bases, leaving 15 bases between the germline ends.